The clone carrying this TCR beta chain was counted a few times. What it binds is unknown. Expressed TCRB transcripts got sequenced, as all isolated RNA was reverse transcribed. Clones were read by immunoSEQ multiplex PCR, and TCRdb kept only the in-frame ones, dropping some. The sample has 160,000 or so clones, roughly 60% seen once. Deletions cut 1 base from V and 10 bases from J, with 20 bases between. The CDR3 runs 15 residues. Germline V lookup: CDR1 GTSNPN, CDR2 SVGIG (reference sequence). These data come from a study of beta chain features in type 1 diabetes. General study points: Shorter TCRB CDR3s, moderately but significantly so, were found in Type 1 diabetes patients in all four CD4+ subsets.

Cells sorted by CD45RO/CCR7/CD25/CD127/CD95/CD27 comprised CD4+ naive, central memory, regulatory and stem cell-like memory cells. The TCR sequence derives from a man younger than 45 with type 1 diabetes. What was sequenced was naive CD4+ T cells from blood. The V and J genes are TRBV30 and TRBJ2-1, with D perhaps matching TRBD1 (7 bases). The CDR3 DNA is TGTGCCTGGAGTGGACAGGGCTATACTAGCAACGAGCAGTTCTTC. As protein: CAWSGQGYTSNEQFF.